This T cell receptor beta chain was sequenced during a study of shared clonotypes between healthy human individuals. As for the study in general: The study enrolled a couple of women and three men aged 18 to 49.

Some 32,000 T cell genomes, or 200 to 250 ng DNA, went into the sorted-subset replicate PCRs. Per the original data handling: In the immunoSEQ data, sequences were junction-only and lacked quality scores, so filtering differed. Sequenced by immunoSEQ multiplex PCR; TCRdb stores in-frame clones only, minus some. For V, J and clone size, that table is used; D and trimming come from the DNA. Found here are some 2.1 million clones, about 95% of them singletons; the top ten hold approximately 1.2%. The naive CD8 subset, CD45RO-negative cells positively selected for CCR7, excluded terminally differentiated effector memory CD45RA+ cells. Every contributor of samples was a Caucasian grown-up residing in Nashville, Tennessee. This clone occurred once. This CDR3 region has 16 residues. Between the trimmed V and J ends, which lost 0 bases and 5 bases, there was a span of 17 bases. Germline V lookup: CDR1 SGHNT, CDR2 YYREEE (reference sequence).

The clonotype comes from a man aged 18-30 years in good health. The rearrangement uses TRBV5-4 and TRBJ1-1, with TRBD1 as a possible D gene (5 bases). The sequenced sample consisted of naive CD8+ T cells sorted from blood. In DNA form, the CDR3 reads TGTGCCAGCAGCTTGGAGCAGGGTGGATTGGGGACTGAAGCTTTCTTT. This codes for CASSLEQGGLGTEAFF.